The clone carrying this T cell receptor (beta chain) was seen at least ten times. What it binds is not known. The CDR3 is made up of 14 amino acids. Per the germline V gene, CDR1 is SNHLY and CDR2 is FYNNEI. The trim removed 8 bases at V and 8 bases at J, leaving 7 bases unmatched. The data are from a study of CD8 T cells in ankylosing spondylitis. Whole-study findings and limits: The authors found the disease-linked clones to be CD8+ and relatively rare in peripheral blood. There was reportedly significant enrichment of clones that were disease-linked in matched ankylosing spondylitis synovial fluid. Apparently characteristic of ankylosing spondylitis blood was a TCR beta motif (about eight highly homologous variants).

TCRdb itself ran the 5' RACE reads through MiXCR, one entry per CDR3 protein. The sample holds 200,000 or so distinct CDR3 sequences, 15% to 20% seen once. The chain couples TRBV2 to TRBJ2-1; 12 bases fit TRBD2. The sample consisted of blood, either unsorted or a sorted T cell fraction (not recorded which). The TCR was taken from a male donor under 30 with ankylosing spondylitis or in good health (not recorded which). CDR3 amino acids: CASRYTSGRHEQFF. Written as DNA, the CDR3 is TGTGCCAGCCGATACACTAGCGGGAGGCATGAGCAGTTCTTC.